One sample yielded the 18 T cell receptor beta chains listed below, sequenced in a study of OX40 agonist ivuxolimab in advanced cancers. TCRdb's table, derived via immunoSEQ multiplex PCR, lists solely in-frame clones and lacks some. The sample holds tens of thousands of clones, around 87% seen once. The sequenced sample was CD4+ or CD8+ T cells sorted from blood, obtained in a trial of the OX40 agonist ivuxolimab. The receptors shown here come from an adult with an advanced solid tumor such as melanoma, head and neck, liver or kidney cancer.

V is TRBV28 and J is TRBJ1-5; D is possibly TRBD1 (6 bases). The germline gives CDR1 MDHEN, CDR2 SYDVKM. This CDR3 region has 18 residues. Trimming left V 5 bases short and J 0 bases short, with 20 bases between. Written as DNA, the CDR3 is TGTGCCAGCAGTCCCACCCCCCAGGGGCAGAATAGCAATCAGCCCCAGCATTTT. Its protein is CASSPTPQGQNSNQPQHF.

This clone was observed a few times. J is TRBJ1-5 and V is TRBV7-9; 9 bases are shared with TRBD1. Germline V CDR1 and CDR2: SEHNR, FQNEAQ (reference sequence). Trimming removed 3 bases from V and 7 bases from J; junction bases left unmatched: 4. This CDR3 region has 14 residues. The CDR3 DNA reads TGTGCCAGCAGCTTTACAGGGGGCGAACAGCCCCAGCATTTT. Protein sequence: CASSFTGGEQPQHF.

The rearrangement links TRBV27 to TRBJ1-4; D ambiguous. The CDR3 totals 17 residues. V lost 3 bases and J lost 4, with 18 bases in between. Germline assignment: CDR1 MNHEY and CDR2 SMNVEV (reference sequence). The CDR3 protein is CASSLVGPGSGNEKLFF. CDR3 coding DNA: TGTGCCAGCAGTTTGGTCGGCCCGGGGTCAGGTAATGAAAAACTGTTTTTT.

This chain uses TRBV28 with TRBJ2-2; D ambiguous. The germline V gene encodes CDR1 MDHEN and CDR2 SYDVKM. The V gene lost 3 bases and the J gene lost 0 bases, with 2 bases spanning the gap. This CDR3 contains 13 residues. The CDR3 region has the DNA TGTGCCAGCAGTTTTCCGAACACCGGGGAGCTGTTTTTT. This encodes CASSFPNTGELFF.

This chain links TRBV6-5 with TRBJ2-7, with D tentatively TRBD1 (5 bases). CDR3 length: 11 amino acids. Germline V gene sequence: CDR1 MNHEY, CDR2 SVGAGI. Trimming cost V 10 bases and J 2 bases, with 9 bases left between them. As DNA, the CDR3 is TGTGCCACGACAGTTACCTACGAGCAGTACTTC. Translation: CATTVTYEQYF.

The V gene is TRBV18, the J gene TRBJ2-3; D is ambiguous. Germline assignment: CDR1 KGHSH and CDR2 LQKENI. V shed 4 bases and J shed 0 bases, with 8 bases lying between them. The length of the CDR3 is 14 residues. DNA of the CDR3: TGTGCCAGCTCACAGATGGCCAGCACAGATACGCAGTATTTT. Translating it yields CASSQMASTDTQYF.

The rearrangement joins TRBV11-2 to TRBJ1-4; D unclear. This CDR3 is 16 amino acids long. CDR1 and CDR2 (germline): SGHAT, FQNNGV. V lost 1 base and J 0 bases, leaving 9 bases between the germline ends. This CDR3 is CASSLGNTATNEKLFF. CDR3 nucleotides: TGTGCCAGCAGCTTAGGGAACACCGCAACTAATGAAAAACTGTTTTTT. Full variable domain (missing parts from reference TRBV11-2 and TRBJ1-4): EAGVAQSPRYKIIEKRQSVAFWCNPISGHATLYWYQQILGQGPKLLIQFQNNGVVDDSQLPKDRFSAERLKGVDSTLKIQPAKLEDSAVYLCASSLGNTATNEKLFFGSGTQLSVL.

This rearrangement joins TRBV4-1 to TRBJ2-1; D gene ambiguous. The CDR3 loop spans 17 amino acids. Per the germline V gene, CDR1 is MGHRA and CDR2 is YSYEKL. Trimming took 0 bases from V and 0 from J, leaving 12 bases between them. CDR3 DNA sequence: TGCGCCAGCAGCCAAGATTCGCCGGATCACTCCTACAATGAGCAGTTCTTC. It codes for CASSQDSPDHSYNEQFF.

As DNA, the CDR3 is TGTGCCAGCAGCTTCAGGCGGGAGGGCCAAGAGACCCAGTACTTC. Its translation: CASSFRREGQETQYF. This rearrangement joins TRBV5-4 to TRBJ2-5; 9 bases agree with TRBD2. Germline V gives CDR1 SGHNT, CDR2 YYREEE (reference sequence). The CDR3 totals 15 residues. The junction had 3 bases not matched to a gene; V was cut back by 2 bases and J by 1 base. The complete variable domain, with remaining parts taken from reference TRBV5-4 and TRBJ2-5, reads ETGVTQSPTHLIKTRGQQVTLRCSSQSGHNTVSWYQQALGQGPQFIFQYYREEENGRGNFPPRFSGLQFPNYSSELNVNALELDDSALYLCASSFRREGQETQYFGPGTRLLVL.

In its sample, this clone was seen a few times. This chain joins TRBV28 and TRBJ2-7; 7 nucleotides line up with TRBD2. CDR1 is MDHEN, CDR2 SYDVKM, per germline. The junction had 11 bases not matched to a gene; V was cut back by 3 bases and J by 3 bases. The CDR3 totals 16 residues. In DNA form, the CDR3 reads TGTGCCAGCAGTTTCCCCCGGGCGGGGGTGGGCTACGAGCAGTACTTC. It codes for CASSFPRAGVGYEQYF.

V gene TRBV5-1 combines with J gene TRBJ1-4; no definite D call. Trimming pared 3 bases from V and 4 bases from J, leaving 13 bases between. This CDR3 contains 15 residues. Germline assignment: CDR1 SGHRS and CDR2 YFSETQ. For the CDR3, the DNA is TGCGCCAGCAGCTCCGGAAGTATGGTTAATGAAAAACTGTTTTTT. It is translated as CASSSGSMVNEKLFF.

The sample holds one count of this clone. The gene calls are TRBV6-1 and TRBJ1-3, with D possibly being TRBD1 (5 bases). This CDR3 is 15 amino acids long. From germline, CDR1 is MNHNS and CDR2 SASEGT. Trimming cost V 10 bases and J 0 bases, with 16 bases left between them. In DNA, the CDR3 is TGTGCCACCTCAACCGACAGATACTCTGGAAACACCATATATTTT. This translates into CATSTDRYSGNTIYF.

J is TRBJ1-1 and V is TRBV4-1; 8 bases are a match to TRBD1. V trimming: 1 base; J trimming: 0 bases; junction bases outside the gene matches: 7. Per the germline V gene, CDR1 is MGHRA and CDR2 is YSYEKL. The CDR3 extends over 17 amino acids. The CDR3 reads CASSQADRVYMNTEAFF. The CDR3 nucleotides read TGCGCCAGCAGCCAAGCGGACAGGGTCTACATGAACACTGAAGCTTTCTTT.

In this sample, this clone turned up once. CDR3 protein: CASSPLRPHGEKLFF. The CDR3 DNA is TGTGCCAGCAGCCCGTTGCGTCCCCATGGGGAAAAACTGTTTTTT. The chain links TRBV6-6 to TRBJ1-4, with D hard to call. Trimming stripped 6 bases from V and 8 bases from J, with 19 bases between. The V gene's germline CDR1 is MNHNY and CDR2 SVGAGI (reference sequence). The CDR3 runs to 15 residues.

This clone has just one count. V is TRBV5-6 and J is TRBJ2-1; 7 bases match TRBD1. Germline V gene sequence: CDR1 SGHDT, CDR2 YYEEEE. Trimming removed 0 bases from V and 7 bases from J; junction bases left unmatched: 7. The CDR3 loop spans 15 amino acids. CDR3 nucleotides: TGTGCCAGCAGCTTGGGACAGGGTGCGTGGAATGAGCAGTTCTTC. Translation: CASSLGQGAWNEQFF.

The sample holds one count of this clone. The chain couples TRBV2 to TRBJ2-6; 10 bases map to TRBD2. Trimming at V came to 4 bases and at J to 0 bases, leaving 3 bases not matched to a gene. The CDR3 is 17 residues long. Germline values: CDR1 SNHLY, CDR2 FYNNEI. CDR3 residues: CASSGASGSSGANVLTF. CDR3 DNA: TGTGCCAGCAGTGGGGCTAGCGGGAGCTCTGGGGCCAACGTCCTGACTTTC.

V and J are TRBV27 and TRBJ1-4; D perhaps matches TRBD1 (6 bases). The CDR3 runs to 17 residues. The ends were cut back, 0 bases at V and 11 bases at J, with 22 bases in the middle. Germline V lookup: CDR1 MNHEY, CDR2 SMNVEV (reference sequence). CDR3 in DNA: TGTGCCAGCAGTTTATCGGCCGGGGGGCGGGTTGTAGGGAAACTGTTTTTT. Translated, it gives CASSLSAGGRVVGKLFF. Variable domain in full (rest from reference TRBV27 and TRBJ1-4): EAQVTQNPRYLITVTGKKLTVTCSQNMNHEYMSWYRQDPGLGLRQIYYSMNVEVTDKGDVPEGYKVSRKEKRNFPLILESPSPNQTSLYFCASSLSAGGRVVGKLFFGSGTQLSVL.

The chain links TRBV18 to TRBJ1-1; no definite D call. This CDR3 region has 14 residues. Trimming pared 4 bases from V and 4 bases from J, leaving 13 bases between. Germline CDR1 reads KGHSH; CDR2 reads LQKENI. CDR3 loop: CASSLTTDVTEAFF. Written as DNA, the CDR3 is TGTGCCAGCTCACTTACGACTGATGTCACTGAAGCTTTCTTT. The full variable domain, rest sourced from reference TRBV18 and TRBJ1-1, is NAGVMQNPRHLVRRRGQEARLRCSPMKGHSHVYWYRQLPEEGLKFMVYLQKENIIDESGMPKERFSAEFPKEGPSILRIQQVVRGDSAAYFCASSLTTDVTEAFFGQGTRLTVV.